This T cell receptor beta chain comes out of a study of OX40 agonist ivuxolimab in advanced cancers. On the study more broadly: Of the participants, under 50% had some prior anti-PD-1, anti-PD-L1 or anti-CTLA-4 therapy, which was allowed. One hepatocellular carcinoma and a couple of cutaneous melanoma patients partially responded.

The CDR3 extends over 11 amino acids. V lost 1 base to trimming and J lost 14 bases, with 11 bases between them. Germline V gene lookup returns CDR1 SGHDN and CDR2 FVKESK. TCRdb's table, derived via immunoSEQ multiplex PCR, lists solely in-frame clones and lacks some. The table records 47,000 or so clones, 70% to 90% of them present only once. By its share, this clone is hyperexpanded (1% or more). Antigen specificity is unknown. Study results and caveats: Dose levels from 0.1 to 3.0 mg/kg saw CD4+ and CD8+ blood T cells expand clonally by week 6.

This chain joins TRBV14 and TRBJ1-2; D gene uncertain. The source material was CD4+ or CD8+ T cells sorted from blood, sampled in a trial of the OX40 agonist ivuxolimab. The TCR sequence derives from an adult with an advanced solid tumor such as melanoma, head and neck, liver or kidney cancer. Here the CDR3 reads CASSQAGIGTF. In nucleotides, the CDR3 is TGTGCCAGCAGCCAAGCCGGGATTGGGACCTTC.